Here is one TCR beta chain with its context. What it binds is not known. The sample is drawn from a study of shared clonotypes between healthy human individuals. Regarding the study as a whole: With a few donors compared, approximately 5% of naive CD4 clonotypes were shared.

The CDR3 is made up of 16 amino acids. The junction had 5 bases not matched to a gene; V was cut back by 4 bases and J by 0 bases. The germline V gene has CDR1 SEHNR and CDR2 FQNEAQ (reference sequence). Clones were sequenced by immunoSEQ multiplex PCR, and TCRdb holds only the in-frame ones, with some missing. The table lists approximately 2.5 million clones, approximately 93% of them singletons. Sequenced input: naive CD4+ T cells from PBMCs. As to subset: CD45RA+ positively selected. The chain has TRBV7-9 and TRBJ2-2; TRBD1 agrees at 7 bases. The TCR originated in a young man in good health. Some clones in this sample may be carry-over from other donors' samples. CDR3: CASSSRDSPNTGELFF. The CDR3 nucleotides read TGTGCCAGCAGCTCGAGGGACAGCCCGAACACCGGGGAGCTGTTTTTT.